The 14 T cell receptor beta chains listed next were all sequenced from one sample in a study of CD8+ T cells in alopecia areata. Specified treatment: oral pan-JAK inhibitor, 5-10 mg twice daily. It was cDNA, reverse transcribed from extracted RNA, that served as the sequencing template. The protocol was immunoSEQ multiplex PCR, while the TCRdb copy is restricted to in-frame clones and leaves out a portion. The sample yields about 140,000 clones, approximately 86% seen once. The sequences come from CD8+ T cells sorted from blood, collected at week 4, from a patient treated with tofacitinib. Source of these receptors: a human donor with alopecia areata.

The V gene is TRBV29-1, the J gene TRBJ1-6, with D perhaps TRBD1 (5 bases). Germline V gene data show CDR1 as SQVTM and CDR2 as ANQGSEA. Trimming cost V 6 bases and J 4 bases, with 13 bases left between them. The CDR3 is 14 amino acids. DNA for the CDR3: TGCAGCGTGGCCGGGACGGGATATAATTCACCCCTCCACTTT. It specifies CSVAGTGYNSPLHF.

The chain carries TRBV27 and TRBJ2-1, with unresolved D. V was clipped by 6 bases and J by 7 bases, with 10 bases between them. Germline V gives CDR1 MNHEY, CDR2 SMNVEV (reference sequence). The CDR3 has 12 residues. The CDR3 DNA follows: TGTGCCAGCAGCTTGGGGAATAATGAGCAGTTCTTC. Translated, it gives CASSLGNNEQFF.

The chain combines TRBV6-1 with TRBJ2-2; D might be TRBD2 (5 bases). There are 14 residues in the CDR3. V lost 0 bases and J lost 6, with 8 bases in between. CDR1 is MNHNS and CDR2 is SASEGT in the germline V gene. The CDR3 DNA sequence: TGTGCCAGCAGTGAAGCGGGAGTCCCCGGGGAGCTGTTTTTT. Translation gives CASSEAGVPGELFF.

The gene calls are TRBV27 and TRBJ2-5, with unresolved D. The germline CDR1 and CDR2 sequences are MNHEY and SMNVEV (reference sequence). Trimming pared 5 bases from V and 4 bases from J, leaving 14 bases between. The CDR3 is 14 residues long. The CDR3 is CASSSFPSLETQYF. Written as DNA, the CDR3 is TGTGCCAGCAGTAGTTTCCCGAGCTTAGAGACCCAGTACTTC.

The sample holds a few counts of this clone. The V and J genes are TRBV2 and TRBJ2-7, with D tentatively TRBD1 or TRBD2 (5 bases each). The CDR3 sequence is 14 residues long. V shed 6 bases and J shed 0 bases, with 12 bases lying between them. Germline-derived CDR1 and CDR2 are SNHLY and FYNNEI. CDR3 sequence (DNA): TGTGCCAGCAGAGAGGGACGGAACTCCTACGAGCAGTACTTC. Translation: CASREGRNSYEQYF. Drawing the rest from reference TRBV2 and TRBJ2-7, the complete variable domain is EPEVTQTPSHQVTQMGQEVILRCVPISNHLYFYWYRQILGQKVEFLVSFYNNEISEKSEIFDDQFSVERPDGSNFTLKIRSTKLEDSAMYFCASREGRNSYEQYFGPGTRLTVT.

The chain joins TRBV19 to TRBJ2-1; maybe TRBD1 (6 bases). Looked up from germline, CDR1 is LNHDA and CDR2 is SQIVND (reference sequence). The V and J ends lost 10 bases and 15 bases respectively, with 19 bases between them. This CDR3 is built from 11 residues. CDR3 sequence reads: CATGAGVDGFF. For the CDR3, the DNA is TGTGCCACTGGGGCAGGGGTGGATGGGTTCTTC.

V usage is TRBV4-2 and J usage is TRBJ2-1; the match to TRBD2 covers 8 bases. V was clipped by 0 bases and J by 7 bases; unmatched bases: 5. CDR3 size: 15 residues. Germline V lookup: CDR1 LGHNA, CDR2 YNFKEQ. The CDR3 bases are TGTGCCAGCAGCCAAGAAGACAGCGGGGGTAATGAGCAGTTCTTC. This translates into CASSQEDSGGNEQFF.

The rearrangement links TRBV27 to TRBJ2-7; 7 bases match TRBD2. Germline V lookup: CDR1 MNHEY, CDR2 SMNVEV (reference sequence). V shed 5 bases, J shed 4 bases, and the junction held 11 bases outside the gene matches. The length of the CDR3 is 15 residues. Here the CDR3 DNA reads TGTGCCAGCAGTCCCCTGGGGAGGGAGGGGTACGAGCAGTACTTC. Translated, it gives CASSPLGREGYEQYF.

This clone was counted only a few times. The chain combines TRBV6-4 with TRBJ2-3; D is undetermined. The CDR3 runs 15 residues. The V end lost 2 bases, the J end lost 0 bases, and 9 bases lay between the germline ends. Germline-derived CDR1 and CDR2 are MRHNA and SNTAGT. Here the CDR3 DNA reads TGTGCCAGCAGTGACGGGTCCTTTAGCACAGATACGCAGTATTTT. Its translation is CASSDGSFSTDTQYF.

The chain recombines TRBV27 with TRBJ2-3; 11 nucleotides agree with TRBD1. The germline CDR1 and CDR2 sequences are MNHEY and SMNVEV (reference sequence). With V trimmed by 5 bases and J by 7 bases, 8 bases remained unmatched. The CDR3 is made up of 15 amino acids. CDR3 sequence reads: CASSHGQGAGNTQYF. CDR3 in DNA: TGTGCCAGCAGTCACGGACAGGGGGCTGGAAATACGCAGTATTTT.

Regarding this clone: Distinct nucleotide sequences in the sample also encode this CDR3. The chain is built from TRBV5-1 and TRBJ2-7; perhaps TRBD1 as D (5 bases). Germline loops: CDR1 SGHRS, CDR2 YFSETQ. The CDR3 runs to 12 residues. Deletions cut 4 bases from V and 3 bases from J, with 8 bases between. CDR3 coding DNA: TGCGCCAGCAGCCCAGACAGCTACGAGCAGTACTTC. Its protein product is CASSPDSYEQYF.

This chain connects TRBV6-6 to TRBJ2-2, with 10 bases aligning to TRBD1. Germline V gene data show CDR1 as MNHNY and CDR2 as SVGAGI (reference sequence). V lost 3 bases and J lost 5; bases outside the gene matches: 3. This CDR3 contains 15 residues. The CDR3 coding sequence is TGTGCCAGCAGTTATGACAGGGGGCGGACCGGGGAGCTGTTTTTT. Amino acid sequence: CASSYDRGRTGELFF.

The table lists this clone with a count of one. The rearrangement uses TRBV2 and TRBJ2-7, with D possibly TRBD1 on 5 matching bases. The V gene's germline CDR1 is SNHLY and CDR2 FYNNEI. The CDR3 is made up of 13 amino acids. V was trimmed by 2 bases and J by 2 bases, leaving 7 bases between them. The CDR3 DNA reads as TGTGCCAGCAGTGAACGACAGACCTACGAGCAGTACTTC. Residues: CASSERQTYEQYF.

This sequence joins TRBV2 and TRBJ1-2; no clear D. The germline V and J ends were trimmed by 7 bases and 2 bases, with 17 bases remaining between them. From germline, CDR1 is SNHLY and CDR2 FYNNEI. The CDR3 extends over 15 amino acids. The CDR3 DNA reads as TGTGCCAGCAACGGGGTTGGAGGGTCAAACTATGGCTACACCTTC. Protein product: CASNGVGGSNYGYTF.